This T cell receptor (beta chain) originates from a study of immune evolution from preneoplasia to lung adenocarcinoma. The table came from immunoSEQ multiplex PCR; TCRdb's copy has only in-frame clones and leaves some out. This sample has over 7,000 clones, with about 80% found just once. V lost 2 bases, J lost 3 bases, and 10 bases lay in between. This CDR3 region has 15 residues. Germline V CDR1 and CDR2: MDHEN, SYDVKM. Each case's diagnosis was confirmed by two pathologists on H&E. The receptor was isolated from a person in their forties with lung adenocarcinoma. Sequencing input: FFPE invasive lung adenocarcinoma tissue. The V gene is TRBV28, the J gene TRBJ1-4, with D unclear. CDR3: CASSLPGYPNEKLFF. CDR3 coding DNA: TGTGCCAGCAGTTTACCAGGTTATCCTAATGAAAAACTGTTTTTT.